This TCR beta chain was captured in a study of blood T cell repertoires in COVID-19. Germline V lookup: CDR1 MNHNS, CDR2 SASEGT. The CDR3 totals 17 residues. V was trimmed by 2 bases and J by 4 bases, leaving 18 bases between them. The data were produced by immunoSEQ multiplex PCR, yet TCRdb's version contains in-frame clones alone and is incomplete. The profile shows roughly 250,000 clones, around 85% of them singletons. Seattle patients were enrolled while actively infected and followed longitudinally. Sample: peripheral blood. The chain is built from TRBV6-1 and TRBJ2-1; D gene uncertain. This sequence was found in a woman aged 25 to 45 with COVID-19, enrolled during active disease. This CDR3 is CASSEFPGVEIYNEQFF. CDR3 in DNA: TGTGCCAGCAGTGAATTTCCCGGTGTAGAAATTTACAATGAGCAGTTCTTC.